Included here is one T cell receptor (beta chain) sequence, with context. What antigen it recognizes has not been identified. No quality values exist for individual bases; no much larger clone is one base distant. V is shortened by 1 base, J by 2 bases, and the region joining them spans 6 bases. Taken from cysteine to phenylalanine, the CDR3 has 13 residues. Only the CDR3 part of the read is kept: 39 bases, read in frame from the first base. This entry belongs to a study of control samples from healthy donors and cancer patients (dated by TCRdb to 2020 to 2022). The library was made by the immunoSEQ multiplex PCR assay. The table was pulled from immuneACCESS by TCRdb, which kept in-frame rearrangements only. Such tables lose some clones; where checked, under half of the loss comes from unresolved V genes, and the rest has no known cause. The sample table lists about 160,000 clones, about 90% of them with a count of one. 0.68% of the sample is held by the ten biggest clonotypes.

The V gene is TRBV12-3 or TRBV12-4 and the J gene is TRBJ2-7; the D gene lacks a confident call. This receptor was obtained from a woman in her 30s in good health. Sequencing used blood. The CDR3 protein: CASSLDMAYEQYF. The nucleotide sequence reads TGTGCCAGCAGTTTAGACATGGCCTACGAGCAGTACTTC.